This entry is about one T cell receptor beta chain. What antigen it recognizes has not been identified. The record has no base qualities; no much larger clone is one base away. From the cysteine through the phenylalanine, the CDR3 covers 14 amino acids. Just CDR3 DNA is preserved here, 42 bases in frame from base 1. Taken from the germline V gene, the CDR1 and CDR2 loops are MNHEY and SVGAGI. V was cut back by 1 base and J by 0 bases, leaving a gap of 5 bases between them. The sample comes from a study of CD8+ T cells in alopecia areata (dated by TCRdb to 2017 to 2018). Notes on the research overall: Treated patients were enrolled in an open-label pilot trial of oral tofacitinib, 5 to 10 mg twice daily, for moderate-to-severe alopecia areata. Patients received tofacitinib for 6 to 18 months and were then followed off drug for 6 months to check for delayed response and recurrence. The SALT score, which quantifies the percentage of affected scalp surface area, was used to measure disease severity in treated patients. High-throughput TCRbeta sequencing was used to examine T cell clonal expansion in alopecia areata in both the C3H/HeJ mouse model and human patients. In humans, TCRbeta sequencing was performed on scalp tissue and on sorted CD4+ and CD8+ peripheral blood T cells from healthy controls and from patients with patchy or totalis/universalis alopecia areata. Patients on tofacitinib were biopsied at baseline and after 4 and 24 weeks of treatment, and several of the patients also had a later scalp biopsy. Scalp clonality was compared among normal scalp (n=4), patchy alopecia areata scalp (n=8), and alopecia totalis/universalis scalp (n=8). RNA was extracted with the PAXgene miRNA kit for fixed scalp, the miRNeasy kit for PBMCs, and the RNeasy kit for mouse skin. TCRbeta CDR3 regions were amplified by immunoSEQ multiplex PCR using 35 Vbeta forward and 13 Jbeta reverse primers.

Libraries came from the immunoSEQ multiplex PCR assay. RNA was extracted from all samples and reverse transcribed into cDNA as template for TCR sequencing. First-strand cDNA was synthesized using SuperScript III with a 2:1 mix of oligo-dT and random hexamers. Amplification bias was assessed with a synthetic immune receptor repertoire, and residual bias was removed computationally. The paper's processing steps were these. Raw reads were preprocessed to remove errors, and CDR3 was defined according to IMGT conventions as the region from the conserved cysteine to phenylalanine. Clonality was computed as 1 minus the Shannon entropy, with the entropy normalized by log2 of the number of productive unique TCRs. Whether scalp clones were CD4 or CD8 was inferred by matching scalp TCRbeta sequences against CD4 and CD8 repertoires sorted from blood. Drawn from immuneACCESS, this table holds only the in-frame rearrangements with V and J called that TCRdb kept. Clones are partly lost; checked studies trace under half to an unresolved V gene and leave the rest unexplained. V, J and clone size are taken as reported in that table, and D and trimming were inferred from the DNA itself. The sample data list some 170,000 clones, and about 55% of these were observed just once. The ten top clones hold approximately 10% of the sample.

The time point label for this specimen denotes: roughly 26 weeks on oral tofacitinib. The intended sense of this specimen's treatment or condition label: oral pan-JAK inhibitor, 5-10 mg twice daily. Lesional scalp punch biopsies and peripheral blood were obtained from alopecia areata patients. PBMCs were separated by density centrifugation and stained for CD3, CD4 and CD8, after which CD4+ and CD8+ T cells were sorted on a FACSAria. Beyond this particular receptor, the publication reports: Because the treated cohort was small and included a single nonresponder, larger studies are needed to assess links between baseline CD8+ expansion and response. Shared TCR sequences between patients were less evident than in mice, which may be partly attributable to HLA diversity in the patient population. Higher clonality and more expanded CD8+ clones were observed in lesional scalp than in normal scalp, particularly in alopecia totalis/universalis, a finding suggestive of antigenic drive. Tofacitinib significantly decreased scalp clonality and the number of expanded CD8+ clones among the top 100 scalp clones. Unlike mouse skin, where gammadelta T cells dominate, normal human skin contains resident alphabeta T cells that get sequenced too, which complicates analysis of the scalp TCR repertoire. Many expanded lesional clones persisted in scalp and blood during tofacitinib treatment, which may partly explain relapse after stopping treatment.

The clonotype comes from a human donor with alopecia areata. The sequencing used CD8+ T cells sorted from blood, collected at week 24, from a patient treated with tofacitinib. The V and J segments used are TRBV6-5 and TRBJ2-3; there is no confident call for the D gene. The sequence in DNA is TGTGCCAGCAGTTACTTTGCTAGCACAGATACGCAGTATTTT. The translation is CASSYFASTDTQYF.